The rows below give T cell receptor beta chains drawn from one sample of a study of cytomegalovirus exposure and HLA in healthy donors. Produced via immunoSEQ multiplex PCR; TCRdb's table is partial and in-frame only. The sample includes 210,000 or so clones, 60% to 80% of them seen just once. The sequenced material came from PBMCs. Receptors were obtained from a man aged 18 to 29 in good health and CMV-seronegative. CDR3s include the opening cysteine and the closing phenylalanine or tryptophan. D genes are given only for firm matches. The size entry is marked missing in some rows and otherwise reads once, few, many or a size class.

NA,TRBV7-7,TRBJ2-1,NA,CASSLGAVGGNYNEQFF,TGTGCTAGCAGCTTGGGGGCAGTGGGGGGGAACTACAATGAGCAGTTCTTC
TRBD2,TRBV28,TRBJ2-1,few,CASSPTSGSYNEQFF,TGTGCCAGCAGTCCTACTAGCGGTTCCTACAATGAGCAGTTCTTC
NA,TRBV5-4,TRBJ2-7,NA,CASSLVTSRMVDYEQYF,TGTGCCAGCAGCTTGGTCACTAGCAGGATGGTAGACTACGAGCAGTACTTC
NA,TRBV14,TRBJ2-5,NA,CASSQDQGKETQYF,TGTGCCAGCAGCCAAGACCAGGGCAAAGAGACCCAGTACTTC
TRBD1,TRBV30,TRBJ1-2,NA,CASPVGQGAGGYTF,TGTGCCTCCCCGGTGGGACAGGGGGCCGGTGGCTACACCTTC
TRBD1,TRBV19,TRBJ1-2,NA,CASSISWDRGNGYTF,TGTGCCAGTAGTATTTCATGGGACAGGGGTAATGGCTACACCTTC
TRBD1,TRBV13,TRBJ2-5,NA,CASSGQGKETQYF,TGTGCCAGCAGCGGACAGGGAAAAGAGACCCAGTACTTC
NA,TRBV11-2,TRBJ2-3,NA,CASSLVRVIKSTDTQYF,TGTGCCAGCAGCTTAGTAAGAGTTATAAAATCCACAGATACGCAGTATTTT
NA,TRBV30,TRBJ2-2,once,CAWSSILTGELFF,TGTGCCTGGAGTTCTATTTTGACCGGGGAGCTGTTTTTT
NA,TRBV30,TRBJ2-2,NA,CAWSIGGDGELFF,TGTGCCTGGAGCATTGGAGGGGACGGGGAGCTGTTTTTT
TRBD2,TRBV19,TRBJ2-3,NA,CASSTRLAGGLDTQYF,TGTGCCAGTAGTACACGGCTAGCGGGGGGGCTAGATACGCAGTATTTT
TRBD1,TRBV19,TRBJ1-2,few,CASSIERTGFYGYTF,TGTGCCAGTAGTATAGAACGGACAGGGTTCTATGGCTACACCTTC
TRBD1,TRBV7-9,TRBJ1-4,NA,CASSLGTGAGEKLFF,TGTGCCAGCAGCTTGGGGACAGGGGCGGGTGAAAAACTGTTTTTT
TRBD1,TRBV5-1,TRBJ1-4,NA,CASSQGGANEKLFF,TGCGCCAGCAGCCAGGGGGGAGCTAATGAAAAACTGTTTTTT
NA,TRBV27,TRBJ2-3,NA,CASSLSFAAPTDTQYF,TGTGCCAGCAGTTTATCGTTTGCAGCGCCCACAGATACGCAGTATTTT
TRBD1,TRBV5-6,TRBJ2-1,few,CASSSTPGTGVVSYNEQFF,TGTGCCAGCAGCTCCACCCCCGGGACAGGGGTAGTCTCCTACAATGAGCAGTTCTTC
TRBD1,TRBV7-8,TRBJ2-3,NA,CASSSEGATDTQYF,TGTGCCAGCAGCTCTGAGGGGGCTACAGATACGCAGTATTTT
TRBD2,TRBV19,TRBJ2-7,NA,CASSMLAGGPHEQYF,TGTGCCAGTAGTATGTTAGCGGGAGGGCCCCACGAGCAGTACTTC
NA,TRBV19,TRBJ1-1,NA,CASSTGTF,TGTGCCAGTAGTACAGGGACTTTT
NA,TRBV15,TRBJ1-1,NA,CATSSPDTVQGEAFF,TGTGCCACCAGCAGCCCCGACACCGTCCAGGGCGAAGCTTTCTTT
TRBD2,TRBV18,TRBJ2-4,NA,CASSPPAGLAGLVRFNIQYF,TGTGCCAGCTCACCACCGGCGGGACTAGCGGGACTCGTGAGGTTTAACATTCAGTACTTC
NA,TRBV27,TRBJ2-5,NA,CASSSPGVGETQYF,TGTGCCAGCTCCAGTCCGGGAGTGGGAGAGACCCAGTACTTC
TRBD1,TRBV7-3,TRBJ2-2,NA,CASSQTGGGTGELFF,TGTGCCAGCAGCCAAACAGGGGGCGGCACCGGGGAGCTGTTTTTT
NA,TRBV10-3,TRBJ1-6,NA,CAIAGSYNSPLHF,TGTGCCATCGCCGGCTCCTATAATTCACCCCTCCACTTT
TRBD2,TRBV11-2,TRBJ2-5,few,CASSTGLAHETQYF,TGTGCCAGCAGCACGGGACTAGCTCACGAGACCCAGTACTTC
NA,TRBV5-1,TRBJ2-2,NA,CASNGASGELFF,TGCGCCAGCAACGGAGCGTCCGGGGAGCTGTTTTTT
TRBD1,TRBV28,TRBJ1-1,NA,CASRGQGRTEAFF,TGTGCCAGCAGGGGACAGGGAAGGACTGAAGCTTTCTTT
NA,TRBV28,TRBJ2-7,NA,CASSLPTNSYEQYF,TGTGCCAGCAGTTTACCTACCAACTCCTACGAGCAGTACTTC
NA,TRBV10-3,TRBJ1-2,few,CAISESREGNYGYTF,TGTGCCATCAGTGAAAGTCGGGAAGGGAACTATGGCTACACCTTC
TRBD2,TRBV19,TRBJ2-1,NA,CASTERAREVYNEQFF,TGTGCCAGTACCGAAAGGGCGCGGGAGGTCTACAATGAGCAGTTCTTC
NA,TRBV6-6,TRBJ1-2,NA,CASSLIIGSNYGYTF,TGTGCCAGCAGTTTAATCATCGGTTCTAACTATGGCTACACCTTC
NA,TRBV29-1,TRBJ2-7,once,CSVAGRYEQYF,TGCAGCGTTGCAGGCCGCTACGAGCAGTACTTC
NA,TRBV18,TRBJ1-4,NA,CASSPPTRGDEKLFF,TGTGCCAGCTCACCACCGACACGGGGGGATGAAAAACTGTTTTTT
NA,TRBV5-1,TRBJ2-1,NA,CASSFGRGSSYNEQFF,TGCGCCAGCAGTTTTGGTCGGGGGAGCTCCTACAATGAGCAGTTCTTC
TRBD1,TRBV4-1,TRBJ2-2,NA,CASSQNTGTGNTGELFF,TGCGCCAGCAGCCAAAATACCGGGACAGGCAACACCGGGGAGCTGTTTTTT
TRBD2,TRBV4-3,TRBJ2-1,few,CASSPGLAGGLDEQFF,TGCGCCAGCAGCCCCGGACTAGCGGGGGGGCTGGATGAGCAGTTCTTC
NA,TRBV7-7,TRBJ1-1,NA,CASSLLQNTEAFF,TGTGCTAGCAGCTTATTACAGAACACTGAAGCTTTCTTT
TRBD2,TRBV11-3,TRBJ2-1,NA,CASSLGEGEGEQFF,TGTGCCAGCAGCTTAGGGGAAGGGGAGGGTGAGCAGTTCTTC
TRBD1,TRBV28,TRBJ1-1,NA,CATTGVREAFF,TGTGCCACTACAGGGGTGAGAGAGGCTTTCTTT
NA,TRBV11-2,TRBJ2-1,few,CAAAKGRSSYNEQFF,TGTGCCGCAGCCAAGGGGCGAAGCTCCTACAATGAGCAGTTCTTC
TRBD1,TRBV28,TRBJ2-3,NA,CASAMGQITDTQYF,TGTGCCAGCGCCATGGGACAGATTACAGATACGCAGTATTTT
NA,TRBV5-1,TRBJ2-5,few,CASSPNTGWETQYF,TGCGCCAGCAGCCCAAACACAGGGTGGGAGACCCAGTACTTC
NA,TRBV27,TRBJ2-3,NA,CASSLSPGSSTDTQYF,TGTGCCAGCAGTTTAAGTCCGGGGTCTAGCACAGATACGCAGTATTTT
TRBD1,TRBV28,TRBJ2-7,NA,CASRTGGVSSYEQYF,TGTGCCAGCAGGACAGGGGGGGTGAGCTCCTACGAGCAGTACTTC
TRBD2,TRBV2,TRBJ2-2,NA,CASSFGASGMYRELFF,TGTGCCAGCAGCTTTGGGGCTAGCGGGATGTATCGGGAGCTGTTTTTT
TRBD1,TRBV7-3,TRBJ2-3,NA,CASSSRDRGQDTQYF,TGTGCCAGCAGCTCCCGGGACAGGGGGCAAGATACGCAGTATTTT
NA,TRBV9,TRBJ2-7,NA,CASSAMGDNSYEQYF,TGTGCCAGCAGCGCCATGGGGGACAACTCCTACGAGCAGTACTTC
NA,TRBV7-2,TRBJ2-5,NA,CASSLAPEGWETQYF,TGTGCCAGCAGCTTAGCGCCGGAGGGGTGGGAGACCCAGTACTTC
NA,TRBV7-2,TRBJ2-1,NA,CASSTPQISEQFF,TGTGCCAGCAGCACCCCCCAGATCAGTGAGCAGTTCTTC
NA,TRBV6-5,TRBJ1-1,NA,CASSYRSGLGEAFF,TGTGCCAGCAGTTACCGGTCAGGGTTGGGTGAAGCTTTCTTT
NA,TRBV7-9,TRBJ2-6,NA,CASSLPSGANVLTF,TGTGCCAGCAGCCTCCCTTCTGGGGCCAACGTCCTGACTTTC